These T cell receptor beta chains were read from a single sample in a study of blood T cell repertoires in COVID-19. Here immunoSEQ multiplex PCR was the method, and the copy in TCRdb shows in-frame clones only, minus some. The sample includes approximately 440,000 clones, less than 95% seen only once; the top ten take approximately 0.65%. The specimen sequenced was PBMCs or T cells enriched from blood (not recorded which). The receptors here all came from a man between 18 and 35 years old who had recovered from COVID-19. Each CDR3 is given without its conserved first and last residue. A D gene is named only where the DNA matches it firmly. Some rows have no size entry. The others give once, few or many, or a class for an expanded clone.

TRBV5-1,NA,TRBJ2-1,NA,ASSTGYADEQF
TRBV4-1,few,TRBJ1-3,TRBD1,ASSQGGQGGGHTIY
TRBV19,NA,TRBJ2-6,TRBD2,ASTLAAGANVLT
TRBV9,NA,TRBJ2-5,NA,ASSVGLEETQY
TRBV7-9,NA,TRBJ1-2,NA,ASSLATLRPYGYT
TRBV7-6,NA,TRBJ1-1,NA,ASSVLGGDTEAF
TRBV5-6,NA,TRBJ2-7,TRBD1,ASSYGQAPYEQY
TRBV19,NA,TRBJ2-5,TRBD2,ASRGLALETQY
TRBV14,NA,TRBJ1-1,NA,ASSQGTEAF
TRBV9,NA,TRBJ2-7,NA,ASSVAGDYEQY
TRBV28,NA,TRBJ1-3,NA,ASSLAGAGNTIY
TRBV6-6,few,TRBJ1-3,TRBD1,ASSILRDRGFLHSGNTIY
TRBV5-1,NA,TRBJ1-2,NA,ASSLEWGGSSGYT
TRBV10-3,NA,TRBJ1-1,TRBD1,ATTLRDRTAAGGTEAF
TRBV7-9,NA,TRBJ2-6,TRBD1,ASRQQGPGANVLT
TRBV5-4,once,TRBJ2-1,NA,ASSRSGRGYNEQF
TRBV2,NA,TRBJ2-1,TRBD2,ASSDPLGGDEQF
TRBV5-4,NA,TRBJ1-6,NA,ASSAGGQGDSPLH
TRBV6-1,NA,TRBJ1-1,NA,ASSEGVRQTEAF
TRBV18,NA,TRBJ2-1,NA,ASSPLGRNNEQF
TRBV29-1,NA,TRBJ1-2,TRBD1,SVAGQGEHGYT
TRBV6-1,NA,TRBJ1-4,NA,ASSVMTPATNEKLF
TRBV21-1,NA,TRBJ2-2,NA,ASSKEKGQGGSSGTGELF
TRBV19,many,TRBJ1-1,NA,ASTEGLLNTEAF
TRBV24-1,NA,TRBJ1-1,NA,ATVQNTEAF
TRBV6-1,NA,TRBJ1-4,NA,ASSEGGGREKLF
TRBV9,NA,TRBJ2-5,NA,ASSVSAPSGETQY
TRBV12-3/TRBV12-4,NA,TRBJ2-7,NA,ASSLPASYEQY
TRBV5-5,NA,TRBJ1-4,NA,ASSHFTREKLF
TRBV4-1,NA,TRBJ1-1,TRBD1,ASSHPFDRVNTEAF
TRBV7-9,NA,TRBJ1-4,NA,ASSSTRARNEKLF
TRBV15,NA,TRBJ1-2,TRBD1,ATSTDRGYGYT
TRBV2,NA,TRBJ1-1,TRBD1,ASSTGDTEAF
TRBV7-8,NA,TRBJ1-1,NA,ASSLQENTEAF
TRBV7-9,NA,TRBJ2-7,NA,ASSPGRYEQY